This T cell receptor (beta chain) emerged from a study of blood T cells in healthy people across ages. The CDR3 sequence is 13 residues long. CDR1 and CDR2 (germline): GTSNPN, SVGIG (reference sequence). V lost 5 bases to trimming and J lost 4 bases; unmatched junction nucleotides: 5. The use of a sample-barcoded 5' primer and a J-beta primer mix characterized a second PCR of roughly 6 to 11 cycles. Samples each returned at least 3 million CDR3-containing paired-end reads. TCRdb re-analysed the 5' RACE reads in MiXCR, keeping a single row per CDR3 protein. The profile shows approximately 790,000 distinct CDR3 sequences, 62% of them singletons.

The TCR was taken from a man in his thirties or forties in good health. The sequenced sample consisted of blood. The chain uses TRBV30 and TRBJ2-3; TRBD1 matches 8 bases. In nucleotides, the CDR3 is TGTGCCTGGGAACAGGGGGGCGCAGATACGCAGTATTTT. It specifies CAWEQGGADTQYF.